This T cell receptor beta chain was observed in a study of cytomegalovirus exposure and HLA in healthy donors. Whole-study results and caveats: Published work reported that the classifier diagnosed cytomegalovirus status with high specificity and sensitivity. According to a subsequent analysis, TCR clusters identified in the first cohort showed a tendency to co-occur across the approximately 120 validation repertoires.

From germline, CDR1 is SGHRS and CDR2 YFSETQ. V was trimmed by 2 bases and J by 3 bases, leaving 8 bases between them. This CDR3 has 13 residues. Profiling relied on immunoSEQ multiplex PCR, and the TCRdb table lists in-frame clones only, not all of them. The sample has about 73,000 clones, approximately 94% seen once; the top ten hold 3.2%. This clone has only a few counts. As yet, its antigen is unknown. The donors were in the approximately 120-subject validation cohort; that cohort was separate from the 666-subject first cohort. The sequenced sample was PBMCs. J is TRBJ2-5 and V is TRBV5-1; D remains unclear. This sequence originates from a woman younger than 35 in good health and CMV-seropositive. The chain's CDR3 is CASSFYGEETQYF. CDR3 in DNA: TGCGCCAGCAGCTTTTACGGAGAAGAGACCCAGTACTTC.